The next 20 T cell receptor beta chains were all read from a single sample in a study of T cell responses to AZD1222 COVID-19 vaccine. Assay: immunoSEQ multiplex PCR; the TCRdb copy retains only in-frame clones and omits some. The sample comprises approximately 100,000 clones, about 89% of which are singletons, and roughly 4.5% rests with the top ten. The specimen was peripheral blood, collected 28 days after the second AZD1222 dose. These receptors came from an adult who received the AZD1222 COVID-19 vaccine.

The CDR3 bases are TGCGCCAGCAGTGAGATTTGGACAGGGGTTATTAATTCACCCCTCCACTTT. Translation gives CASSEIWTGVINSPLHF. V gene TRBV10-2 combines with J gene TRBJ1-6, with 9 bases aligning to TRBD1. J was trimmed by 6 bases and V by 2 bases; bases with no gene match: 8. This CDR3 spans 17 amino acids. Germline loops: CDR1 WSHSY, CDR2 SAAADI.

This chain uses TRBV28 with TRBJ2-7; 8 bases match TRBD1. Germline lookup yields CDR1 MDHEN and CDR2 SYDVKM. V was pared by 6 bases and J by 4 bases, with 8 bases of the junction left unmatched. The CDR3 runs to 14 residues. The DNA for the CDR3 is TGTGCCAGCAGGACAGGACAGGGTCTGTACGAGCAGTACTTC. This encodes CASRTGQGLYEQYF.

V gene TRBV19 combines with J gene TRBJ1-5; D gene uncertain. Germline V gene data show CDR1 as LNHDA and CDR2 as SQIVND (reference sequence). V lost 7 bases and J 2 bases, leaving 18 bases between the germline ends. This CDR3 comprises 16 residues. This CDR3 reads CASTQWVGLGNQPQHF. DNA for the CDR3: TGTGCCAGTACCCAATGGGTAGGGTTGGGCAATCAGCCCCAGCATTTT.

The genes are TRBV19 and TRBJ1-1; D is undetermined. Trimming stripped 3 bases from V and 2 bases from J, with 10 bases between. Germline V CDR1 and CDR2: LNHDA, SQIVND (reference sequence). There are 14 residues in the CDR3. The CDR3: CASSIGQINTEAFF. The DNA of the CDR3 is TGTGCCAGTAGTATCGGGCAGATCAACACTGAAGCTTTCTTT.

This clone was recorded a few times. The rearrangement links TRBV28 to TRBJ1-4, with 7 bases that match TRBD1. Germline-derived CDR1 and CDR2 are MDHEN and SYDVKM. Losses at the gene ends were 6 bases for V and 2 bases for J; bases not matched to a gene: 6. This CDR3 comprises 15 residues. In nucleotides, the CDR3 is TGTGCCAGCAGGGGACCGGGACAGACTAATGAAAAACTGTTTTTT. This gives the protein CASRGPGQTNEKLFF.

The chain combines TRBV28 with TRBJ1-4; 9 bases align to TRBD1. J lost 6 bases, V lost 6 bases, and 8 bases had no gene match. CDR3 size: 15 residues. The V gene's germline CDR1 is MDHEN and CDR2 SYDVKM. The CDR3, as DNA: TGTGCCAGCAGGCCCAACAGGGGGCGATATGAAAAACTGTTTTTT. This codes for CASRPNRGRYEKLFF. Drawing the rest from reference TRBV28 and TRBJ1-4, the complete variable domain is DVKVTQSSRYLVKRTGEKVFLECVQDMDHENMFWYRQDPGLGLRLIYFSYDVKMKEKGDIPEGYSVSREKKERFSLILESASTNQTSMYLCASRPNRGRYEKLFFGSGTQLSVL.

The rearrangement links TRBV15 to TRBJ1-2, with no clear D. V gave up 2 bases and J gave up 3 bases, with 7 bases separating them. The CDR3 consists of 13 residues. Germline V lookup: CDR1 LNHNV, CDR2 YYDKDF (reference sequence). The CDR3 loop reads CATSRRLDYGYTF. The CDR3 nucleotides read TGTGCCACCAGCAGACGGTTAGACTATGGCTACACCTTC.

The rearrangement uses TRBV15 and TRBJ2-7; D is undetermined. There are 11 residues in the CDR3. The V end lost 4 bases, the J end lost 3 bases, and 4 bases lay between the germline ends. Per germline, CDR1 LNHNV and CDR2 YYDKDF (reference sequence). The CDR3 coding sequence is TGTGCCACCAGCATCGGCTACGAGCAGTACTTC. This sequence encodes CATSIGYEQYF.

The chain uses TRBV30 and TRBJ1-2; D is unclear. Trimming left V 0 bases short and J 12 bases short, with 11 bases between. The CDR3 is 11 residues long. Germline CDR1 reads GTSNPN; CDR2 reads SVGIG (reference sequence). CDR3 sequence: CAWSVEGKNTF. The DNA of the CDR3 is TGTGCCTGGAGTGTGGAAGGGAAGAACACCTTC.

This clone was counted a single time. This chain uses TRBV3-1 (or the pseudogene TRBV3-2) with TRBJ1-3; no clear D. The CDR3 extends over 14 amino acids. CDR1 and CDR2 from the germline V gene are LGHDT and YNNKEL (reference sequence). V was cut by 4 bases and J by 1 base, with 8 bases left in between. The CDR3 DNA reads as TGTGCCAGCAGCCCCTCAGTATCTGGAAACACCATATATTTT. Translated, it gives CASSPSVSGNTIYF.

V and J are TRBV7-9 and TRBJ2-3; D may correspond to TRBD1 or TRBD2 (5 bases each). The CDR3 length is 14 residues. V lost 1 base to trimming and J lost 9 bases, with 14 bases between them. Germline assignment: CDR1 SEHNR and CDR2 FQNEAQ (reference sequence). CDR3 sequence (DNA): TGTGCCAGCAGCTTAGAAGGGGAGTGGGGAACGCAGTATTTT. This sequence encodes CASSLEGEWGTQYF.

The chain links TRBV7-9 to TRBJ2-1; unclear D gene. The germline CDR1 and CDR2 sequences are SEHNR and FQNEAQ (reference sequence). This CDR3 contains 11 residues. V lost 5 bases to trimming and J lost 7 bases, with 6 bases between them. The CDR3 is CASSVQNEQFF. The CDR3, as DNA: TGTGCCAGCAGCGTACAAAATGAGCAGTTCTTC. Full variable domain (missing parts from reference TRBV7-9 and TRBJ2-1): DTGVSQNPRHKITKRGQNVTFRCDPISEHNRLYWYRQTLGQGPEFLTYFQNEAQLEKSRLLSDRFSAERPKGSFSTLEIQRTEQGDSAMYLCASSVQNEQFFGPGTRLTVL.

V and J are TRBV7-8 and TRBJ1-1; D is ambiguous. V was pared by 2 bases and J by 8 bases, with 12 bases between. CDR3 length equals 13 residues. Germline CDR1 reads SGHVS; CDR2 reads FQNEAQ. CDR3 amino acids: CASSLSYPLEAFF. The CDR3 DNA sequence: TGTGCCAGCAGCTTATCTTATCCACTAGAAGCTTTCTTT.

This chain uses TRBV30 with TRBJ1-2; D is uncertain. CDR1 is GTSNPN and CDR2 is SVGIG in the germline V gene (reference sequence). V lost 1 base, J lost 4 bases, and 7 bases lay in between. This CDR3 has 12 amino acids. The CDR3 loop reads CAWSDFSYGYTF. CDR3 coding DNA: TGTGCCTGGAGTGATTTCAGCTATGGCTACACCTTC. The whole variable domain, filled in from reference TRBV30 and TRBJ1-2, reads SQTIHQWPATLVQPVGSPLSLECTVEGTSNPNLYWYRQAAGRGLQLLFYSVGIGQISSEVPQNLSASRPQDRQFILSSKKLLLSDSGFYLCAWSDFSYGYTFGSGTRLTVV.

V is TRBV6-5 and J is TRBJ1-1; D gene uncertain. CDR1 MNHEY and CDR2 SVGAGI come from the germline V gene. CDR3 length: 14 amino acids. V was clipped by 6 bases and J by 6 bases, with 17 bases between them. This CDR3 is CASRQLYQKAEAFF. The CDR3 nucleotides read TGTGCCAGCAGACAACTCTATCAAAAGGCTGAAGCTTTCTTT.

Only a few counts were recorded for this clone. The chain recombines TRBV7-2 with TRBJ1-1; D ambiguous. The V and J ends lost 5 bases and 1 base respectively, with 5 bases between them. Per germline, CDR1 SGHTA and CDR2 FQGNSA. The CDR3 extends over 12 amino acids. Here the CDR3 DNA reads TGTGCCAGCAGCAGAAAGAACACTGAAGCTTTCTTT. Translating it yields CASSRKNTEAFF.

The chain links TRBV30 to TRBJ1-2, with 7 bases that match TRBD1. J gave up 5 bases and V 0 bases, and 6 bases lay outside the gene matches. Germline CDR1 and CDR2: GTSNPN and SVGIG (reference sequence). There are 14 residues in the CDR3. CDR3 coding DNA: TGTGCCTGGAGTGTCGAGGGGGCCGGGTATGGCTACACCTTC. This sequence encodes CAWSVEGAGYGYTF.

The CDR3 DNA is TGTGCCAGCAGCTCACCATCCAGGGGGCAAGAAAAACTGTTTTTT. Amino acid sequence: CASSSPSRGQEKLFF. The V call is TRBV7-2, the J call TRBJ1-4; 8 bases match TRBD1. The CDR3 consists of 15 residues. After removal of 4 bases from V and 8 bases from J, the junction contained 9 bases not matched to a gene. Germline V gives CDR1 SGHTA, CDR2 FQGNSA.

V and J are TRBV29-1 and TRBJ2-2, with 8 bases identical to TRBD1. Germline V gene data show CDR1 as SQVTM and CDR2 as ANQGSEA. V shed 3 bases and J 4 bases; nucleotides not matched to a gene: 4. This CDR3 comprises 14 residues. The CDR3 region is CSVDPGQVTGELFF. As DNA, the CDR3 is TGCAGCGTTGACCCGGGACAGGTCACCGGGGAGCTGTTTTTT.

This chain connects TRBV6-5 to TRBJ1-2; D call uncertain. Germline V gives CDR1 MNHEY, CDR2 SVGAGI. V gave up 0 bases and J gave up 2 bases, with 10 bases separating them. The CDR3 is made up of 15 amino acids. The CDR3 DNA follows: TGTGCCAGCAGTTACTCACTGGGTTCCAACTATGGCTACACCTTC. As protein: CASSYSLGSNYGYTF.